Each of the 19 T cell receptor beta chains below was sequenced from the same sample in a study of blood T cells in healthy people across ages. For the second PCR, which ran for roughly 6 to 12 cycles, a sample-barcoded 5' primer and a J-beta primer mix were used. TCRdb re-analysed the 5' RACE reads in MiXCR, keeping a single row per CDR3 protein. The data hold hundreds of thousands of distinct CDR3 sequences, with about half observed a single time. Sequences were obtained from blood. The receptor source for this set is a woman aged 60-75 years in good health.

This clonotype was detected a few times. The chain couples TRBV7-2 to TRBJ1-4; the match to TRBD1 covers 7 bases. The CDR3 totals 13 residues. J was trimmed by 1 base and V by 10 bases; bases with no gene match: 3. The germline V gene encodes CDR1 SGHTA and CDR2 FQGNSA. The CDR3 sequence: CAIRDRTNEKLFF. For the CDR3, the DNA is TGTGCCATTAGGGACAGAACTAATGAAAAACTGTTTTTT.

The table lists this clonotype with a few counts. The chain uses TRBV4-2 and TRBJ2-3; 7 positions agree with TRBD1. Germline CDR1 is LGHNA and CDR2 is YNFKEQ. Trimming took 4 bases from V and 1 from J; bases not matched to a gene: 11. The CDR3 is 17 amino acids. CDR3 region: CASSRAPTGVGTDTQYF. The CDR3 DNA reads TGTGCCAGCAGCCGAGCACCCACAGGGGTGGGCACAGATACGCAGTATTTT.

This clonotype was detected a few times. The CDR3 spells CASSSQQGDGYTF. In DNA, the CDR3 is TGTGCCAGCTCATCGCAACAGGGGGACGGCTACACCTTC. The chain employs TRBV18 and TRBJ1-2; 8 bases align to TRBD1. The J segment lost 8 bases and the V segment lost 5 bases, leaving 7 bases of the junction unmatched. The CDR3 loop spans 13 amino acids. Germline CDR1 is KGHSH and CDR2 is LQKENI.

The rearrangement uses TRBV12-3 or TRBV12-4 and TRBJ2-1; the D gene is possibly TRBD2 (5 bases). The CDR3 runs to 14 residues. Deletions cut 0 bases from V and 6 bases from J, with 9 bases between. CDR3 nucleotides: TGTGCCAGCAGTTTAGCCGGGGAAGGCAATGAGCAGTTCTTC. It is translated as CASSLAGEGNEQFF.

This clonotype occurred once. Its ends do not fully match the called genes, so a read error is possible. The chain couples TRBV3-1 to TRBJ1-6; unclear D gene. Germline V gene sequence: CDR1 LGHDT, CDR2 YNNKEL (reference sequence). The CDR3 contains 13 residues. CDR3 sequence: CASSQAGNSLLHF. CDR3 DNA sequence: TGTGCCAGCAGCCAAGCCGGGAATTCACTCCTCCACTTT.

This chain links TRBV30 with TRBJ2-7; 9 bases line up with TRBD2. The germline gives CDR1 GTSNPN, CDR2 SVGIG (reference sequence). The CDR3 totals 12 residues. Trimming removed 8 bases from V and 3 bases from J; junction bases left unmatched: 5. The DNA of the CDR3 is TGTGCCGGGGAAGCGGGAGGCTACGAGCAGTACTTC. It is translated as CAGEAGGYEQYF. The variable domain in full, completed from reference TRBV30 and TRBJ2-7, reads SQTIHQWPATLVQPVGSPLSLECTVEGTSNPNLYWYRQAAGRGLQLLFYSVGIGQISSEVPQNLSASRPQDRQFILSSKKLLLSDSGFYLCAGEAGGYEQYFGPGTRLTVT.

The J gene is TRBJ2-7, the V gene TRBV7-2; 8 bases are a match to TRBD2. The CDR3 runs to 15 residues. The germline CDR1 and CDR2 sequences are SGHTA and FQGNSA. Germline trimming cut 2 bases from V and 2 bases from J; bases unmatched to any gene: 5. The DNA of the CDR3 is TGTGCCAGCAGCTTAATGATAGCGGGGCCCTACGAGCAGTACTTC. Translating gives CASSLMIAGPYEQYF.

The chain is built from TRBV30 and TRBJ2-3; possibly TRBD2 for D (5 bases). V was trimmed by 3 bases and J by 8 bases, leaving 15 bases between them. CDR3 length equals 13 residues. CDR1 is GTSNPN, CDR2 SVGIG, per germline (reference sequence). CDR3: CAWSTPRGGTQYF. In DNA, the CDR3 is TGTGCCTGGAGCACCCCCCGCGGAGGTACGCAGTATTTT.

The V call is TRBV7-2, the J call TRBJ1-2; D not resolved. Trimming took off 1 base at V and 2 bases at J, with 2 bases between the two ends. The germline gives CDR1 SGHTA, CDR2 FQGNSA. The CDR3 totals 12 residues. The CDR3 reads CASSLVNYGYTF. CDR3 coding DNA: TGTGCCAGCAGCTTAGTAAACTATGGCTACACCTTC.

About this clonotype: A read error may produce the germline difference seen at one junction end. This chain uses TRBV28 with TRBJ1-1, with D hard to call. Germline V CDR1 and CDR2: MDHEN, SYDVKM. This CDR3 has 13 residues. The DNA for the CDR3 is TGTGCCAGCACCCCCGTCGTGAAGACTGAAGCTTTCTTT. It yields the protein CASTPVVKTEAFF.

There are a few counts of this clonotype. CDR3 DNA sequence: TGCAGCGTTTCCCCGACACTGAACTCAGATACGCAGTATTTT. As protein: CSVSPTLNSDTQYF. The chain uses TRBV29-1 and TRBJ2-3, with D uncertain. The V gene lost 5 bases and the J gene lost 4 bases, with 16 bases spanning the gap. Germline-derived CDR1 and CDR2 are SQVTM and ANQGSEA. The CDR3 sequence is 14 residues long.

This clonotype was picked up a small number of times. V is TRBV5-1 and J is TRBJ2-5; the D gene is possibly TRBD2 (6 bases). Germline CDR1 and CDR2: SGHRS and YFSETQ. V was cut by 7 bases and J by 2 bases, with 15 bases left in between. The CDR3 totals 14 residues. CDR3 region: CASGSVGGQETQYF. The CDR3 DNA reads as TGCGCCAGCGGGAGCGTGGGGGGACAAGAGACCCAGTACTTC.

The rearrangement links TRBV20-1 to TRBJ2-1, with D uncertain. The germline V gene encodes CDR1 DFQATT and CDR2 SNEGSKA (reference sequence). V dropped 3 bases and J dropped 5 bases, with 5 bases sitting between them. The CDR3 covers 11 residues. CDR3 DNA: TGCAGTGCTAGTCCCGACAATGAGCAGTTCTTC. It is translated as CSASPDNEQFF.

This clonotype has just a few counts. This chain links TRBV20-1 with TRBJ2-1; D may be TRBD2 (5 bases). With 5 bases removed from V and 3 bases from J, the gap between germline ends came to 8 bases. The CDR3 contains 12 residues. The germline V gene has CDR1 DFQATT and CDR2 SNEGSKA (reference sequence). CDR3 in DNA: TGCAGTGCTCTGGGAGTCTACAATGAGCAGTTCTTC. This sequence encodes CSALGVYNEQFF.

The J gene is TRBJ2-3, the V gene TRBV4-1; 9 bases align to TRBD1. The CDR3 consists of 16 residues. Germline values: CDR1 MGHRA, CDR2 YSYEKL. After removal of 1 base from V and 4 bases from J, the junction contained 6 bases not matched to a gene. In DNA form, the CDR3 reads TGCGCCAGCAGCCAAGGAACTGGACAGGGGTCAGATACGCAGTATTTT. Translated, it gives CASSQGTGQGSDTQYF.

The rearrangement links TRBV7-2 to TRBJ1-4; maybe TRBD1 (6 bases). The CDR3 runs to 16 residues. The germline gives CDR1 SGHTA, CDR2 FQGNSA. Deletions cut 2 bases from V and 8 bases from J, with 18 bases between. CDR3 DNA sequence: TGTGCCAGCAGCTTATTCGCCGCAGGGGTTGGAGAAAAACTGTTTTTT. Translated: CASSLFAAGVGEKLFF.

DNA of the CDR3: TGTGCCAGCAGCTTAGGATGGGGCGAGCAGTACTTC. Protein sequence: CASSLGWGEQYF. This chain uses TRBV7-2 with TRBJ2-7; no clear D gene. The CDR3 covers 12 residues. V lost 1 base, J lost 6 bases, and 7 bases lay in between. Germline values: CDR1 SGHTA, CDR2 FQGNSA.

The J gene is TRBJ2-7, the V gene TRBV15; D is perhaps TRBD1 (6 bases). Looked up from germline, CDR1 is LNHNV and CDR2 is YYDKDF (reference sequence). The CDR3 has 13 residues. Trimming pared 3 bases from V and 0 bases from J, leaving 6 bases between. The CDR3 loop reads CATSRDSSYEQYF. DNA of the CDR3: TGTGCCACCAGCAGGGACAGCTCCTACGAGCAGTACTTC.

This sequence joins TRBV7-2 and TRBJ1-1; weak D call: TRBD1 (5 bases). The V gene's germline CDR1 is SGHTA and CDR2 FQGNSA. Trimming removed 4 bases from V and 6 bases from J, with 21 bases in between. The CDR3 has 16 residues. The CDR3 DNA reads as TGTGCCAGCAGCTCGAGGGTTGCGGCCCTGGGACCTGAAGCTTTCTTT. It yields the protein CASSSRVAALGPEAFF.